This T cell receptor beta chain originates from a study of cytomegalovirus exposure and HLA in healthy donors. Study observations and caveats: A classifier reportedly called cytomegalovirus status with high sensitivity and specificity. Some V segments, TRBV6-2 and TRBV6-3 among them, were indistinguishable and were therefore excluded.

Looked up from germline, CDR1 is SSHAT and CDR2 is FNYEAQ (reference sequence). J lost 9 bases, V lost 5 bases, and 12 bases had no gene match. CDR3 size: 16 residues. PCR employed 60 Vbeta and 13 Jbeta primers. Produced via immunoSEQ multiplex PCR; TCRdb's table is partial and in-frame only. This repertoire comprises about 42,000 clones; its ten largest clones make up approximately 1.4%. In the case of this clone: The antigen remains undetermined.

This receptor was identified in a man aged 25-45 years in good health and CMV-seronegative. The material sequenced was PBMCs. The chain links TRBV7-7 to TRBJ2-1; TRBD2 matches 11 bases. CDR3 sequence (DNA): TGTGCCAGCAGCCCCGGAGGACTAGCGGGTCTCCGTGAGCAGTTCTTC. This sequence encodes CASSPGGLAGLREQFF.